This paragraph covers one T cell receptor (beta chain) sequence. The entry originates in a study of blood T cell repertoires in COVID-19. Assay used: immunoSEQ multiplex PCR; TCRdb lists only in-frame clones, some missing. The table has under 300,000 clones, about nine tenths seen once; the top ten hold 1.7%. Enrollees, about 18 to 89 years old, lived in approximately 25 US areas. Before being deemed recovered, Cohort 3 donors had two negative PCRs, clearance, or symptom resolution. The germline V and J ends were trimmed by 0 bases and 6 bases, with 6 bases remaining between them. Germline V gene lookup returns CDR1 SNHLY and CDR2 FYNNEI. The CDR3 loop spans 13 amino acids.

The chain has TRBV2 and TRBJ2-1; D is unresolved. The TCR comes from a woman in her forties who had recovered from COVID-19. The sequenced sample consisted of PBMCs or T cells enriched from blood (not recorded which). The CDR3 loop is CASSEARLNEQFF. CDR3 coding DNA: TGTGCCAGCAGTGAAGCGCGGCTCAATGAGCAGTTCTTC.